The 11 T cell receptor beta chains below all came from one sample that was sequenced in a study of blood T cell repertoires in COVID-19. TCRdb's table, derived via immunoSEQ multiplex PCR, lists solely in-frame clones and lacks some. The data hold approximately 250,000 clones, with around nine tenths observed a single time. The specimen sequenced was peripheral blood. The receptors were sampled from a man in his thirties or forties with active or convalescent COVID-19.

Of note for this clone: Relative to the germline gene, one junction end is altered; a read error may explain this. The chain employs TRBV6-5 and TRBJ2-1; 9 bases agree with TRBD1. There are 13 residues in the CDR3. Per the germline V gene, CDR1 is MNHEY and CDR2 is SVGAGI. Here the CDR3 DNA reads TGTGCCAGCATATCCACGGGACAGGGCCGTATGATCTTC. It translates to CASISTGQGRMIF.

This clone was seen a single time. The chain couples TRBV24-1 to TRBJ1-1; D is perhaps TRBD1 (6 bases). Trimming took 6 bases from V and 1 from J, leaving 26 bases between them. The CDR3 contains 19 residues. The germline V gene has CDR1 KGHDR and CDR2 SFDVKD. CDR3 sequence (DNA): TGTGCCACCAGTCCTGAATGGGGGGGGCCTTGCATAGAGAACACTGAAGCTTTCTTT. This sequence encodes CATSPEWGGPCIENTEAFF.

This clone occurred once. The genes are TRBV27 and TRBJ2-3, with 7 bases aligning to TRBD2. Germline V gene lookup returns CDR1 MNHEY and CDR2 SMNVEV (reference sequence). The CDR3 is 15 residues long. The V and J ends lost 0 bases and 2 bases, in that order; junction bases with no gene match: 2. The chain's CDR3 is CASSLSGGFTDTQYF. DNA of the CDR3: TGTGCCAGCAGTTTATCGGGGGGGTTCACAGATACGCAGTATTTT.

The chain uses TRBV19 and TRBJ2-3, with 7 bases identical to TRBD2. Germline CDR1 and CDR2: LNHDA and SQIVND (reference sequence). J lost 9 bases, V lost 4 bases, and 4 bases had no gene match. This CDR3 is built from 12 residues. Written as DNA, the CDR3 is TGTGCCAGTAGTACTGAGCGGGGAACGCAGTATTTT. Its translation is CASSTERGTQYF.

This chain connects TRBV10-2 to TRBJ2-1, with 11 bases fitting TRBD1. Per germline, CDR1 WSHSY and CDR2 SAAADI. CDR3 length equals 14 residues. V shed 6 bases and J 5 bases; nucleotides not matched to a gene: 3. The CDR3 here is CASRGQGANNEQFF. The CDR3 bases are TGCGCCAGCAGAGGACAGGGGGCCAACAATGAGCAGTTCTTC.

J is TRBJ2-7 and V is TRBV6-5; 8 bases are shared with TRBD1. Germline V CDR1 and CDR2: MNHEY, SVGAGI. The CDR3 consists of 16 residues. Trimming took 0 bases from V and 1 from J; bases not matched to a gene: 5. CDR3 nucleotides: TGTGCCAGCAGTTACTCGTACAGGGGGAAGTCCTACGAGCAGTACTTC. Amino acid sequence: CASSYSYRGKSYEQYF.

The chain has TRBV6-5 and TRBJ1-5; no clear D gene. Trimming cost V 6 bases and J 5 bases, with 11 bases left between them. This CDR3 comprises 13 residues. Germline V gene lookup returns CDR1 MNHEY and CDR2 SVGAGI. CDR3: CASSPRVYQPQHF. The DNA for the CDR3 is TGTGCCAGCAGCCCCCGTGTGTATCAGCCCCAGCATTTT.

This chain links TRBV5-1 with TRBJ2-1; 7 bases agree with TRBD2. CDR3 size: 14 residues. With V trimmed by 3 bases and J by 2 bases, 2 bases remained unmatched. From germline, CDR1 is SGHRS and CDR2 YFSETQ. The CDR3 is CASSSTSAYNEQFF. As DNA, the CDR3 is TGCGCCAGCAGCTCAACTAGCGCCTACAATGAGCAGTTCTTC.

The rearrangement links TRBV5-5 to TRBJ2-3; 9 bases agree with TRBD1. The CDR3 loop spans 15 amino acids. In germline, CDR1 is SGHKS, CDR2 YYEKEE (reference sequence). With 4 bases clipped from V and 4 bases from J, the junction kept 7 bases outside the gene matches. The CDR3 region has the DNA TGTGCCAGCAGCCCCCCGACAGGGGGAGCAGATACGCAGTATTTT. It codes for CASSPPTGGADTQYF. Full variable domain (rest looked up from reference TRBV5-5 and TRBJ2-3): DAGVTQSPTHLIKTRGQQVTLRCSPISGHKSVSWYQQVLGQGPQFIFQYYEKEERGRGNFPDRFSARQFPNYSSELNVNALLLGDSALYLCASSPPTGGADTQYFGPGTRLTVL.

This clone was detected a few times. This rearrangement joins TRBV28 to TRBJ1-6, with D perhaps matching TRBD1 (6 bases). This CDR3 spans 13 amino acids. Germline lookup yields CDR1 MDHEN and CDR2 SYDVKM. V lost 6 bases and J 13 bases, leaving 16 bases between the germline ends. CDR3 region: CASRVQGLGPLHF. CDR3 DNA: TGTGCCAGCAGGGTACAGGGATTAGGGCCCCTCCACTTT.

The chain links TRBV9 to TRBJ1-3; D is perhaps TRBD1 (6 bases). With 8 bases removed from V and 3 bases from J, the gap between germline ends came to 21 bases. The germline CDR1 and CDR2 sequences are SGDLS and YYNGEE. This CDR3 contains 16 residues. CDR3 protein: CARTGRGVGDGNTIYF. DNA of the CDR3: TGTGCCAGGACAGGTCGGGGGGTTGGGGATGGAAACACCATATATTTT.